One and the same sample provided the 14 T cell receptor beta chains below, sequenced in a study of neoadjuvant anti-PD-1 for oral cavity cancer (dated by TCRdb to 2020 to 2022). Read against the paper, the sample's time point label means: after neoadjuvant nivolumab, at surgical resection. To prepare the library, the immunoSEQ multiplex PCR assay was applied. Drawn from immuneACCESS, this table holds only the in-frame rearrangements with V and J called that TCRdb kept. Clones are partly lost; checked studies trace under half to an unresolved V gene and leave the rest unexplained. The sample data list more than 25,000 clones, and 80% of these were observed just once. The ten largest clones add up to around 3.3% of the sample. The source material was PBMCs, sampled after nivolumab (anti-PD-1) treatment. Every receptor here comes from a person aged 35-79 years with oral cavity squamous cell carcinoma.

The chain has TRBV4-1 and TRBJ1-1; 7 nucleotides match TRBD1. The CDR3 is made up of 13 amino acids. V gave up 6 bases and J gave up 4 bases; unmatched junction bases: 5. Germline V lookup: CDR1 MGHRA, CDR2 YSYEKL. CDR3 in amino acids: CASSLDRFTEAFF. CDR3 nucleotide sequence: TGCGCCAGCAGTCTGGACAGGTTCACTGAAGCTTTCTTT.

This clone appeared once. CDR3 sequence (DNA): TGCGCCAGCAGCCATGTGGTAAAGGGACGGCTCGTCCACGAGCAGTACTTC. This codes for CASSHVVKGRLVHEQYF. The rearrangement links TRBV4-1 to TRBJ2-7, with D perhaps being TRBD1 or TRBD2 (5 bases each). The CDR3 consists of 17 residues. CDR1 and CDR2 (germline): MGHRA, YSYEKL. V shed 3 bases and J shed 5 bases, with 23 bases lying between them.

V usage is TRBV5-1 and J usage is TRBJ2-1; D may be TRBD1 or TRBD2 (6 bases each). This CDR3 has 17 residues. Germline V gene sequence: CDR1 SGHRS, CDR2 YFSETQ. With 4 bases removed from V and 7 bases from J, the gap between germline ends came to 24 bases. The CDR3 reads CASSPTTTGRFENEQFF. For the CDR3, the DNA is TGCGCCAGCAGCCCTACCACAACAGGGAGGTTTGAAAATGAGCAGTTCTTC. Drawing the rest from reference TRBV5-1 and TRBJ2-1, the complete variable domain is KAGVTQTPRYLIKTRGQQVTLSCSPISGHRSVSWYQQTPGQGLQFLFEYFSETQRNKGNFPGRFSGRQFSNSRSEMNVSTLELGDSALYLCASSPTTTGRFENEQFFGPGTRLTVL.

The J gene is TRBJ2-5, the V gene TRBV6-5; no definite D call. This CDR3 has 15 residues. V lost 2 bases and J 3 bases, leaving 13 bases between the germline ends. The germline CDR1 and CDR2 sequences are MNHEY and SVGAGI. Here the CDR3 reads CASSYRWSTKETQYF. The CDR3 DNA follows: TGTGCCAGCAGTTACCGGTGGTCAACTAAAGAGACCCAGTACTTC.

V and J are TRBV5-1 and TRBJ2-2; 11 bases agree with TRBD1. The germline V gene encodes CDR1 SGHRS and CDR2 YFSETQ. Trimming removed 4 bases from V and 3 bases from J; junction bases left unmatched: 5. The CDR3 contains 16 residues. CDR3 residues: CASSRTGGLDTGELFF. The CDR3 region has the DNA TGCGCCAGCAGCCGGACAGGGGGCCTCGACACCGGGGAGCTGTTTTTT. Combining the CDR3 with reference TRBV5-1 and TRBJ2-2 gives the whole variable domain KAGVTQTPRYLIKTRGQQVTLSCSPISGHRSVSWYQQTPGQGLQFLFEYFSETQRNKGNFPGRFSGRQFSNSRSEMNVSTLELGDSALYLCASSRTGGLDTGELFFGEGSRLTVL.

This clone was detected only a few times. This chain connects TRBV5-6 to TRBJ2-3; TRBD2 aligns across 9 bases. V was clipped by 5 bases and J by 2 bases; unmatched bases: 12. The CDR3 consists of 17 residues. Germline CDR1 reads SGHDT; CDR2 reads YYEEEE. In DNA, the CDR3 is TGTGCCAGCAGGCGGTTGTCAGCGGGGGGATACACAGATACGCAGTATTTT. This encodes CASRRLSAGGYTDTQYF.

This clone is termed medium-sized. V gene TRBV4-1 combines with J gene TRBJ1-5, with TRBD1 matching over 7 bases. Unmatched junction bases numbered 6, after V lost 3 bases and J lost 1 base. The CDR3 covers 16 residues. Germline-derived CDR1 and CDR2 are MGHRA and YSYEKL. Here the CDR3 DNA reads TGCGCCAGCAGCCAGGAAACAGGGGTAAGCAATCAGCCCCAGCATTTT. Its translation: CASSQETGVSNQPQHF.

This chain links TRBV5-6 with TRBJ2-5; 8 bases align to TRBD1. The CDR3 has 14 amino acids. V lost 5 bases and J lost 4; bases outside the gene matches: 7. Germline assignment: CDR1 SGHDT and CDR2 YYEEEE. CDR3 DNA: TGTGCCAGCAGTCGGACAGGGACGGTAGAGACCCAGTACTTC. This sequence encodes CASSRTGTVETQYF.

The chain links TRBV18 to TRBJ1-2; 9 bases align to TRBD1. Germline V CDR1 and CDR2: KGHSH, LQKENI. The junction had 11 bases not matched to a gene; V was cut back by 1 base and J by 8 bases. This CDR3 contains 16 residues. The CDR3 DNA sequence: TGTGCCAGCTCACCACTACAGGGGGCAAACCCGGGGGGCTACACCTTC. Amino acid sequence: CASSPLQGANPGGYTF. Combining the CDR3 with reference TRBV18 and TRBJ1-2 gives the whole variable domain NAGVMQNPRHLVRRRGQEARLRCSPMKGHSHVYWYRQLPEEGLKFMVYLQKENIIDESGMPKERFSAEFPKEGPSILRIQQVVRGDSAAYFCASSPLQGANPGGYTFGSGTRLTVV.

The chain employs TRBV2 and TRBJ1-5; tentatively, D is TRBD1 (5 bases). In germline, CDR1 is SNHLY, CDR2 FYNNEI. The ends were cut back, 6 bases at V and 9 bases at J, with 24 bases in the middle. This CDR3 has 16 residues. As DNA, the CDR3 is TGTGCCAGCAGGCCATCCTCCGGGACGGGTGCCCGGCCCCAGCATTTT. The encoded protein is CASRPSSGTGARPQHF.

This chain links TRBV9 with TRBJ2-3; D remains ambiguous. Deletions cut 0 bases from V and 1 base from J, with 6 bases between. The CDR3 contains 14 residues. Germline assignment: CDR1 SGDLS and CDR2 YYNGEE. CDR3 sequence reads: CASSVGLGTDTQYF. Written as DNA, the CDR3 is TGTGCCAGCAGCGTAGGACTTGGCACAGATACGCAGTATTTT.

The rearrangement links TRBV7-8 to TRBJ2-5; D is possibly TRBD2 (7 bases). From germline, CDR1 is SGHVS and CDR2 FQNEAQ. With 3 bases removed from V and 5 bases from J, the gap between germline ends came to 16 bases. The CDR3 has 15 residues. CDR3 nucleotides: TGTGCCAGCAGCTTTCGGACAGCGGGGATGGAGACCCAGTACTTC. Protein sequence: CASSFRTAGMETQYF. Combining the CDR3 with reference TRBV7-8 and TRBJ2-5 gives the whole variable domain GAGVSQSPRYKVAKRGQDVALRCDPISGHVSLFWYQQALGQGPEFLTYFQNEAQLDKSGLPSDRFFAERPEGSVSTLKIQRTQQEDSAVYLCASSFRTAGMETQYFGPGTRLLVL.

CDR3 loop: CASVFYLSYNEQFF. The CDR3 DNA sequence: TGTGCCAGCGTCTTTTACCTCTCCTACAATGAGCAGTTCTTC. The chain recombines TRBV2 with TRBJ2-1; D uncertain. Germline-derived CDR1 and CDR2 are SNHLY and FYNNEI. V was pared by 8 bases and J by 0 bases, with 11 bases between. CDR3 length equals 14 residues. Together with reference TRBV2 and TRBJ2-1, the CDR3 gives the full variable domain: EPEVTQTPSHQVTQMGQEVILRCVPISNHLYFYWYRQILGQKVEFLVSFYNNEISEKSEIFDDQFSVERPDGSNFTLKIRSTKLEDSAMYFCASVFYLSYNEQFFGPGTRLTVL.

The chain couples TRBV21-1 to TRBJ2-3; TRBD2 was called by the table and not checked on the DNA. TRBV21-1 is a known pseudogene. The CDR3 loop spans 17 amino acids. As DNA, the CDR3 is TGTGCCAGATCAGAGGGCTCGAATCCTTTTAGCACAGATACGCAGTATTTT. Its translation: CARSEGSNPFSTDTQYF.